This record concerns one T cell receptor beta chain sequence. The antigen this receptor binds is unknown. Per-nucleotide qualities are absent, and no much larger clonotype sits a single base away. CDR1 MGHRA and CDR2 YSYEKL were looked up in the germline V gene. The CDR3, cysteine through phenylalanine, is 19 amino acids long. Only CDR3 DNA is held: 57 bases, read in frame from base 1. Relative to germline, V is missing 2 bases and J is missing 4 bases, with 15 bases of the junction outside any gene match. TCRbeta CDR3 regions were amplified from genomic DNA using the immunoSEQ Assay, a bias-controlled multiplex PCR. Per the source publication's procedure: Within the assay, amplification of reference gene primers was used to estimate how many nucleated cells each sample contained. Sequence reads were collapsed and filtered to measure the absolute abundance of every unique TCRbeta CDR3 rearrangement. Productive Simpson clonality was computed per sample as the square root of Simpson's diversity index over productive rearrangements. The immuneACCESS repertoire file appears here via TCRdb, limited to in-frame rearrangements. These files lack a portion of the clones; in checked studies, under half of the deficit traces to unresolved V genes, and the cause of the others is not known. V and J calls and clone size are given by that table; D and trimming were obtained from the DNA. Within this sample are about 210,000 clones, with roughly 86% of them counted one time only. The ten top clones hold around 1.7% of the sample.

The collaborating institutions used their own protocols to collect whole blood in K2EDTA tubes. For TCRbeta analysis, collaborator samples were shipped as frozen whole blood, as isolated PBMCs, or as DNA extracted from either sample type. The data were taken from a study of blood T cell repertoires in COVID-19 (dated by TCRdb to the early 2020s). General notes on the study: Samples covering the acute and convalescent phases of COVID-19 were provided by collaborators in the United States, Italy and Spain. The prospective study material was composed of cDNA or gDNA derived from T cells, B-cell-depleted T cells, or PBMCs. Deeply sampled blood TCRbeta repertoires from subjects exposed to, actively infected with, or recovered from COVID-19 were included in the dataset. The repertoires were released in a freely available public database intended as a resource for research on the immune response to SARS-CoV-2. The samples were drawn from two sources: the first 160 participants of the ongoing ImmuneRACE study, and 1,000 to 1,500 subjects contributed by 6 global collaborators. Sample metadata almost always included a de-identified subject ID, COVID-19 status, age in years and sex. Where HLA class I and class II types were available, the types were taken from metadata supplied by the sample provider, not from assay-based typing.

Results the study describes overall, beyond this receptor: How much clinical and demographic metadata was included differed by source and by participant, and the metadata was provided uncurated.

This receptor was identified in a man aged 18-30 years with active or convalescent COVID-19. This chain is built from TRBV4-1 and TRBJ2-3, with 10 bases aligning to TRBD2. Sequenced material: peripheral blood. The bases read TGCGCCAGCAGCCAAAAAGGCGCTAGCGGGAGAGGGGCCCCAGATACGCAGTATTTT. This sequence encodes CASSQKGASGRGAPDTQYF.